These 11 T cell receptor beta chains originate from one sample sequenced in a study of blood T cell repertoires in COVID-19. Profiling relied on immunoSEQ multiplex PCR, and the TCRdb table lists in-frame clones only, not all of them. The table has 260,000 or so clones, 80% to 90% seen once. Sample: PBMCs or T cells enriched from blood (not recorded which). Receptors originate from a man between 18 and 29 years old who had recovered from COVID-19.

This clone has only a few counts. This chain joins TRBV27 and TRBJ1-3, with 8 positions matching TRBD1. The CDR3 is made up of 14 amino acids. V lost 7 bases and J lost 2; bases outside the gene matches: 4. Germline V CDR1 and CDR2: MNHEY, SMNVEV (reference sequence). Here the CDR3 reads CASMDRAAGNTIYF. In nucleotides, the CDR3 is TGTGCCAGCATGGACAGGGCGGCTGGAAACACCATATATTTT.

Notes on this clone: Sequence at one end of the junction differs from germline and may be a read error. V is TRBV19 and J is TRBJ1-6; D uncertain. The CDR3 runs 15 residues. Germline V CDR1 and CDR2: LNHDA, SQIVND (reference sequence). CDR3 sequence: CVSSRGFVDNSPLHF. CDR3 in DNA: TGTGTCAGTAGTCGGGGTTTTGTGGATAATTCACCCCTCCACTTT. Full variable domain (remainder filled in from reference TRBV19 and TRBJ1-6): DGGITQSPKYLFRKEGQNVTLSCEQNLNHDAMYWYRQDPGQGLRLIYYSQIVNDFQKGDIAEGYSVSREKKESFPLTVTSAQKNPTAFYLCVSSRGFVDNSPLHFGNGTRLTVT.

The rearrangement links TRBV28 to TRBJ1-2; the D is unclear. CDR3 size: 14 residues. V was shortened by 5 bases and J by 4 bases, with 14 bases between the two germline ends. Germline V gene lookup returns CDR1 MDHEN and CDR2 SYDVKM. The DNA for the CDR3 is TGTGCCAGCAGTCCCGCACAGTCGGTCTATGGCTACACCTTC. It codes for CASSPAQSVYGYTF.

The CDR3 loop reads CSASNSGDNYEQYF. The CDR3 bases are TGCAGTGCTAGTAATAGCGGGGATAACTACGAGCAGTACTTC. The rearrangement joins TRBV20-1 to TRBJ2-7, with TRBD2 identical over 8 bases. Germline V lookup: CDR1 DFQATT, CDR2 SNEGSKA (reference sequence). Germline trimming cut 3 bases from V and 3 bases from J; bases unmatched to any gene: 7. CDR3 size: 14 residues.

This chain uses TRBV10-3 with TRBJ2-3; possibly TRBD2 for D (5 bases). Per the germline V gene, CDR1 is ENHRY and CDR2 is SYGVKD. With 0 bases removed from V and 3 bases from J, the gap between germline ends came to 7 bases. The CDR3 has 14 residues. CDR3 nucleotide sequence: TGTGCCATCAGTGAGTCGGGGAGAACAGATACGCAGTATTTT. Amino acid sequence: CAISESGRTDTQYF.

The chain employs TRBV2 and TRBJ1-5; no clear D gene. V lost 1 base and J lost 3, with 10 bases in between. The CDR3 has 15 residues. Germline loops: CDR1 SNHLY, CDR2 FYNNEI. The CDR3 DNA reads TGTGCCAGCAGTGAAGACCAGATTAACAATCAGCCCCAGCATTTT. This gives the protein CASSEDQINNQPQHF.

The chain is built from TRBV30 and TRBJ2-1, with D possibly TRBD2 on 6 matching bases. This CDR3 spans 11 amino acids. CDR1 is GTSNPN, CDR2 SVGIG, per germline (reference sequence). The V end was cut by 4 bases, the J end by 8 bases, with 9 bases between. DNA of the CDR3: TGTGCCTGGACTAGCGTTTATGAGCAGTTCTTC. This sequence encodes CAWTSVYEQFF.

The V and J genes are TRBV11-3 and TRBJ2-5, with 7 bases fitting TRBD1. The CDR3 covers 13 residues. Germline CDR1 is SGHNT and CDR2 is YENEEA. V lost 2 bases to trimming and J lost 4 bases; unmatched junction nucleotides: 1. As DNA, the CDR3 is TGTGCCAGCAGCTTAAGGGGGCGAGAGACCCAGTACTTC. This encodes CASSLRGRETQYF.

V usage is TRBV5-1 and J usage is TRBJ2-3, with a weak D call TRBD1 (5 bases). The CDR3 length is 14 residues. V was shortened by 3 bases and J by 1 base, with 9 bases between the two germline ends. Germline V gives CDR1 SGHRS, CDR2 YFSETQ. The CDR3 nucleotides read TGCGCCAGCAGCTCCAGGGTGGGCACAGATACGCAGTATTTT. It specifies CASSSRVGTDTQYF.

The V and J genes are TRBV11-2 and TRBJ1-2; D might be TRBD1 (6 bases). This CDR3 has 16 amino acids. Per the germline V gene, CDR1 is SGHAT and CDR2 is FQNNGV. The V gene lost 5 bases and the J gene lost 0 bases, with 16 bases spanning the gap. The CDR3 loop reads CASSPGIRTANYGYTF. The CDR3 DNA sequence: TGTGCCAGCAGCCCCGGGATCCGGACAGCTAACTATGGCTACACCTTC.

The V call is TRBV12-3 or TRBV12-4, the J call TRBJ1-3; tentative D call: TRBD1 (6 bases). V was shortened by 5 bases and J by 7 bases, with 12 bases between the two germline ends. This CDR3 spans 13 amino acids. CDR3 protein: CASSPGTTNTIYF. The CDR3 region has the DNA TGTGCCAGCAGTCCCGGGACAACTAACACCATATATTTT.